These T cell receptor beta chains were read from a single sample in a study of T cell changes during pregnancy in multiple sclerosis. Sequencing was performed with immunoSEQ multiplex PCR; in TCRdb, only in-frame clones are kept and a portion is missing. Of some 29,000 clones listed, 91% are singletons. Sequencing used CD8+ T cells from peripheral blood mononuclear cells, obtained in the second trimester of pregnancy. These receptors all come from a female donor in good health, enrolled as a control in a pregnancy study. The CDR3 runs from the conserved cysteine through the conserved F or W. D genes are given only for firm matches. Size values are once, few and many counts, or a class for expanded clones, and some rows have none.

cdr3_length	d_call	clone_size	v_call	j_call	cdr3_nt	cdr3_aa
14	.	.	TRBV7-9	TRBJ1-3	TGTGCCAGCAGCAACGGGGACTCTGGAAACACCATATATTTT	CASSNGDSGNTIYF
18	TRBD1	few	TRBV2	TRBJ1-6	TGTGCCAGCAGTGAAGCCGGGACAGCGAGCTCCTATAATTCACCCCTCCACTTT	CASSEAGTASSYNSPLHF
16	TRBD2	.	TRBV4-2	TRBJ2-7	TGTGCCAGCAGCCAAGCACTAACTAGCGGGGTCTACGAGCAGTACTTC	CASSQALTSGVYEQYF
13	.	.	TRBV27	TRBJ2-5	TGTGCCAGCAGTTTGGGCAGGCAAGAGACCCAGTACTTC	CASSLGRQETQYF
13	.	.	TRBV14	TRBJ1-1	TGTGCCAGCAGCCAAGTCCCGGGGACTGAAGCTTTCTTT	CASSQVPGTEAFF
16	.	.	TRBV27	TRBJ2-3	TGTGCCAGCAGTTCTCTGGGGGGGGGCTCCACAGATACGCAGTATTTT	CASSSLGGGSTDTQYF
12	.	few	TRBV30	TRBJ1-1	TGTGCCTGGAATGGAGGGACTACTGAAGCTTTCTTT	CAWNGGTTEAFF
15	.	.	TRBV30	TRBJ1-6	TGTGCCTGGATTGGTTCGGGGGTCCACCGTTCACCCCTCCACTTT	CAWIGSGVHRSPLHF
14	.	.	TRBV6-4	TRBJ1-2	TGTGCCAGCAGTGAAATCCCGGGGGGCGGCGGCTACACCTTC	CASSEIPGGGGYTF
13	.	.	TRBV10-1	TRBJ2-1	TGCGCCAGCAGTCCTCTACTCGCCCATGAGCAGTTCTTC	CASSPLLAHEQFF
16	TRBD2	.	TRBV4-2	TRBJ2-2	TGTGCCAGCAGCCAAGACGGGACTAGCGGGGCCGGGGAGCTGTTTTTT	CASSQDGTSGAGELFF
13	.	.	TRBV7-2	TRBJ2-7	TGTGCCAGCAGCAGCGGACTGTTCTACGAGCAGTACTTC	CASSSGLFYEQYF
12	TRBD1	.	TRBV2	TRBJ1-2	TGTGCCAATAGACAGGGAATTAGAGGCTACACCTTC	CANRQGIRGYTF
13	.	.	TRBV12-5	TRBJ1-1	TGTGCTAGTGGAGCAGGGGACAACACTGAAGCTTTCTTT	CASGAGDNTEAFF
13	TRBD1	.	TRBV7-9	TRBJ1-1	TGTGCCAGCCGGGCAGGGGGGAACACTGAAGCTTTCTTT	CASRAGGNTEAFF
13	.	.	TRBV19	TRBJ1-5	TGTGCCAGTAGTATGGGGGGGCTCCAGCCCCAGCATTTT	CASSMGGLQPQHF
15	TRBD1	.	TRBV15	TRBJ1-2	TGTGCCACCAGCAGTGTTTCAGGGGGCCTCTATGGCTACACCTTC	CATSSVSGGLYGYTF
17	TRBD2	.	TRBV6-1	TRBJ2-1	TGTGCCAGCAGTGTTGTTTATGGCACTAGCGGGGCCGATGAGCAGTTCTTC	CASSVVYGTSGADEQFF
17	TRBD1	.	TRBV4-3	TRBJ2-1	TGCGCCAGCAGCCAGTCCGGGACAGAGATTACCTACAATGAGCAGTTCTTC	CASSQSGTEITYNEQFF
16	.	.	TRBV6-5	TRBJ1-1	TGTGCCAGCAGTTCCTCAGTCGTGTTGGGGGCTACTGAAGCTTTCTTT	CASSSSVVLGATEAFF
15	TRBD1	.	TRBV5-4	TRBJ1-4	TGTGCCAGCAGCGATAACAGGGGGCTGGAAGAAAAACTGTTTTTT	CASSDNRGLEEKLFF
12	.	.	TRBV5-4	TRBJ1-1	TGTGCCAGCAGCTCTACGAACACTGAAGCTTTCTTT	CASSSTNTEAFF
15	.	.	TRBV4-3	TRBJ2-1	TGCGCCAGCAGCCAGACCCAGACAGGCCAGAATGAGCAGTTCTTC	CASSQTQTGQNEQFF
14	TRBD1	.	TRBV9	TRBJ1-6	TGTGCCAGCAGCGTCAAGGGGGCGGATTCACCCCTCCACTTT	CASSVKGADSPLHF
15	.	.	TRBV19	TRBJ2-3	TGTGCCAGTAGTTGGGACACTCCAAGCACAGATACGCAGTATTTT	CASSWDTPSTDTQYF
14	TRBD2	.	TRBV5-6	TRBJ2-7	TGTGCCAGCAGCTTGGGGGATCCTAGCGGGGTTAGTCGCTTC	CASSLGDPSGVSRF
19	TRBD2	.	TRBV4-3	TRBJ2-5	TGCGCCAGCAGCCAAGATGGCCAGGTTCTGGGCGGGGGGGAAGAGACCCAGTACTTC	CASSQDGQVLGGGEETQYF
12	.	.	TRBV5-4	TRBJ2-7	TGTGCCAGCAGTCCAGGAACACGTGAGCAGTACTTC	CASSPGTREQYF
15	.	.	TRBV7-9	TRBJ1-1	TGTGCCAGCAGCACTAGGGACACTATGAACACTGAAGCTTTCTTT	CASSTRDTMNTEAFF
15	.	.	TRBV5-1	TRBJ2-7	TGCGCCAGCAGCTTGGCCCTAGGGGCAGAGTACGAGCAGTACTTC	CASSLALGAEYEQYF
19	.	.	TRBV4-1	TRBJ2-7	TGCGCCAGCAGCCGAGAAATTTGGTCTGTGCAGGAAAGCTCCTACGAGCAGTACTTC	CASSREIWSVQESSYEQYF
16	TRBD2	.	TRBV9	TRBJ2-5	TGTGCCAGCAGCGTAGTTAGCGGGGGGTTCCAAGAGACCCAGTACTTC	CASSVVSGGFQETQYF
16	TRBD1	.	TRBV5-1	TRBJ2-5	TGCGCCAGCAGCTCCAACCGGGACAGGGATCAAGAGACCCAGTACTTC	CASSSNRDRDQETQYF
15	TRBD2	.	TRBV19	TRBJ2-7	TGTGCCAGTAGTATCTTCCTAGCGGACAACCTCGAGCAGTACTTC	CASSIFLADNLEQYF
15	TRBD2	.	TRBV9	TRBJ2-3	TGTGCCAGCAGCCTCGGACTAGCGGGGACAGATACGCAGTATTTT	CASSLGLAGTDTQYF
14	TRBD2	once	TRBV9	TRBJ2-1	TGTGCCAGCAGCGTAAGCGGGGGGGAAGATGAGCAGTTCTTC	CASSVSGGEDEQFF
16	TRBD1	.	TRBV5-1	TRBJ1-1	TGCGCCAGCAGCTTGGCCGACACAGGGGAGGTCACTGAAGCTTTCTTT	CASSLADTGEVTEAFF
14	.	once	TRBV27	TRBJ1-1	TGTGCCAGCAGTTTTATCACAGGGTACACTGAAGCTTTCTTT	CASSFITGYTEAFF
15	TRBD1	.	TRBV5-8	TRBJ1-3	TGTGCCGGTAGGGACAGATCCTTCTCTGGAAACACCATATATTTT	CAGRDRSFSGNTIYF
16	.	.	TRBV9	TRBJ2-5	TGTGCCAGCAGCGTTAACGTAAGGGAGCTACAAGAGACCCAGTACTTC	CASSVNVRELQETQYF
15	.	.	TRBV9	TRBJ1-4	TGTGCCAGCAGCCCCTTGGGGGGAACTAATGAAAAACTGTTTTTT	CASSPLGGTNEKLFF
17	TRBD1	.	TRBV5-6	TRBJ1-2	TGTGCCAGCAGCTTGCAGTATACGGACAGGGGGCCGGGTGGCTACACCTTC	CASSLQYTDRGPGGYTF
14	TRBD1	.	TRBV6-1	TRBJ1-1	TGTGCCAGCAGTGAAGGGACAGGGGGCACTGAAGCTTTCTTT	CASSEGTGGTEAFF
13	.	few	TRBV5-4	TRBJ1-1	TGTGCCAGCAGCATACAGGGAGATTGGGTAGCTTTCTTT	CASSIQGDWVAFF
15	TRBD1	.	TRBV9	TRBJ1-4	TGTGCCAGCAGCGACCGGGACAGGGGGCACGAAAAACTGTTTTTT	CASSDRDRGHEKLFF
14	TRBD1	.	TRBV7-2	TRBJ2-4	TGTGCCAGCAGAATAACCGGGACAGGGGCCTTTCAGTACTTC	CASRITGTGAFQYF
18	TRBD2	.	TRBV4-1	TRBJ2-3	TGCGCCAGCAGCCAAGAGGATCCGAAGCGGGGGGCCACAGATACGCAGTATTTT	CASSQEDPKRGATDTQYF
15	TRBD2	once	TRBV7-9	TRBJ2-3	TGTGCCAGCAGCGGGACTAGCGGGGGGCCGGATACGCAGTATTTT	CASSGTSGGPDTQYF
16	TRBD1	.	TRBV19	TRBJ1-5	TGTGCCAGTAGTACCCCTTGGACAGGGGTGAATCAGCCCCAGCATTTT	CASSTPWTGVNQPQHF
18	TRBD2	few	TRBV4-1	TRBJ2-2	TGCGCCAGCAGCCAAGATCAGCGGGGGGGCCGAGGAACCGGGGAGCTGTTTTTT	CASSQDQRGGRGTGELFF
14	.	.	TRBV29-1	TRBJ2-2	TGCAGCGTCCGACAGAGCTACCGAACCGGGGAGCTGTTTTTT	CSVRQSYRTGELFF
17	TRBD2	once	TRBV4-3	TRBJ2-1	TGCGCCAGCAGCCGAGGCTTAGCGGGGCAATCCTACAATGAGCAGTTCTTC	CASSRGLAGQSYNEQFF
18	.	.	TRBV21-1	TRBJ1-2	TGTGCCAGCAGCAAAGGTCTTGTCCTAATTTACCCTAACTATGGCTACACCTTC	CASSKGLVLIYPNYGYTF
15	.	.	TRBV7-2	TRBJ1-5	TGTGCCAGCAGCTTGGGGCAGTATAGCAATCAGCCCCAGCATTTT	CASSLGQYSNQPQHF
14	.	.	TRBV7-8	TRBJ1-6	TGTGCCAGCAGCTTCCCAGGGGACGGGTCACCCCTCCACTTT	CASSFPGDGSPLHF
16	.	.	TRBV19	TRBJ2-1	TGTGCCAGTAGTATAGATAGCAGGGATCCATTCAATGAGCAGTTCTTC	CASSIDSRDPFNEQFF
15	.	.	TRBV4-1	TRBJ1-2	TGCGCCAGCACCCACCCAGGAAGGGGGAACTATGGCTACACCTTC	CASTHPGRGNYGYTF
14	.	.	TRBV6-5	TRBJ1-2	TGTGCCAGCAGTAGACAGACCCTCACGAGAGGCTACACCTTC	CASSRQTLTRGYTF
15	TRBD1	.	TRBV4-3	TRBJ2-2	TGCGCCAGCAGCCTTGGGACAGGACGGACCCGGGAGCTGTTTTTT	CASSLGTGRTRELFF
15	.	.	TRBV2	TRBJ2-7	TGTGCCAGCAGTGGATCCTTTGGGCCAACCTACGAGCAGTACTTC	CASSGSFGPTYEQYF